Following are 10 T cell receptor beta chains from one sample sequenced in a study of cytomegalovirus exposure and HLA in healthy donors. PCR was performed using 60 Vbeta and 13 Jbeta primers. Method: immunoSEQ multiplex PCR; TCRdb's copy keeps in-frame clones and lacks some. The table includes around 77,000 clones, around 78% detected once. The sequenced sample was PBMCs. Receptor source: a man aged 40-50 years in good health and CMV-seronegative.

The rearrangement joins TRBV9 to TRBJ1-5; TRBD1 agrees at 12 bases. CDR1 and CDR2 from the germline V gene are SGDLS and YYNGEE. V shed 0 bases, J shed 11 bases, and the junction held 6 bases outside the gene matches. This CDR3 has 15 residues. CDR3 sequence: CASSVGGTGGEAQHF. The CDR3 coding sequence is TGTGCCAGCAGCGTAGGCGGGACAGGGGGCGAGGCCCAGCATTTT.

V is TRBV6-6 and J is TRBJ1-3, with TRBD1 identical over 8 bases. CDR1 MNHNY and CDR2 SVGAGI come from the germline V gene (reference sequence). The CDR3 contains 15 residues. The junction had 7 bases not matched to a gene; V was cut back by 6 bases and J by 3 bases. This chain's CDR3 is CASRSRQGIGNTIYF. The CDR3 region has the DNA TGTGCCAGCAGATCGAGACAGGGGATTGGAAACACCATATATTTT.

The DNA for the CDR3 is TGTGCCAGCAGTTTATTGGTCAGAGGAGGCACCGGGGAGCTGTTTTTT. Translated, it gives CASSLLVRGGTGELFF. The chain is built from TRBV27 and TRBJ2-2; D perhaps matches TRBD2 (5 bases). The V end was cut by 1 base, the J end by 4 bases, with 13 bases between. The germline CDR1 and CDR2 sequences are MNHEY and SMNVEV (reference sequence). CDR3 size: 16 residues.

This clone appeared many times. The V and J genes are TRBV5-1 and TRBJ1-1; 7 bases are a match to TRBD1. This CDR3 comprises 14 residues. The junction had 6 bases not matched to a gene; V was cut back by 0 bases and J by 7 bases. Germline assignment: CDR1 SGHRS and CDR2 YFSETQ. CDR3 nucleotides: TGCGCCAGCAGCTTGGACGGGACAGTCGGTGAAGCTTTCTTT. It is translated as CASSLDGTVGEAFF.

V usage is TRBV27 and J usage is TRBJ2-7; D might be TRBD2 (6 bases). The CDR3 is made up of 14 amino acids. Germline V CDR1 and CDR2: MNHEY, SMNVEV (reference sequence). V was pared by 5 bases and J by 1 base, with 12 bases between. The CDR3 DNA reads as TGTGCCAGCAGTCTAAGGACTACGTCCTACGAGCAGTACTTC. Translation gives CASSLRTTSYEQYF.

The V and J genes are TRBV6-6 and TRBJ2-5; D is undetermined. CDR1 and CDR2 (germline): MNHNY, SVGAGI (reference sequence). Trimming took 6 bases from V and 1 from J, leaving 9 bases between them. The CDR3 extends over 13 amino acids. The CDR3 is CASRWRFQETQYF. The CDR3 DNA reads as TGTGCCAGCAGATGGCGGTTCCAAGAGACCCAGTACTTC.

DNA of the CDR3: TGCAGTGCTCCCTACAGGGGTGCCGCTTTCTTT. This encodes CSAPYRGAAFF. This chain uses TRBV20-1 with TRBJ1-1, with 7 bases that match TRBD1. Trimming at V came to 5 bases and at J to 11 bases, leaving 8 bases not matched to a gene. The CDR3 is made up of 11 amino acids. Germline values: CDR1 DFQATT, CDR2 SNEGSKA (reference sequence).

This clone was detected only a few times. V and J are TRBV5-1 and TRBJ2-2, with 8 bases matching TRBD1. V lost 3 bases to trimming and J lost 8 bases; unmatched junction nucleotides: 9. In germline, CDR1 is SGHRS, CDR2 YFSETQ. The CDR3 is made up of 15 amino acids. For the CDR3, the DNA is TGCGCCAGCAGCTCTCGGCCGGGACAGGCTGGGGAGCTGTTTTTT. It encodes CASSSRPGQAGELFF.

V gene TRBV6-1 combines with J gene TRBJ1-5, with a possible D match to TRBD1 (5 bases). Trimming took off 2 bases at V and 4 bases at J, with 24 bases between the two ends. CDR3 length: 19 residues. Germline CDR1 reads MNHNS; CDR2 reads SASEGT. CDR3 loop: CASSEFDHRFGGGNQPQHF. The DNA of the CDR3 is TGTGCCAGCAGTGAATTTGATCACAGATTCGGGGGGGGAAATCAGCCCCAGCATTTT.

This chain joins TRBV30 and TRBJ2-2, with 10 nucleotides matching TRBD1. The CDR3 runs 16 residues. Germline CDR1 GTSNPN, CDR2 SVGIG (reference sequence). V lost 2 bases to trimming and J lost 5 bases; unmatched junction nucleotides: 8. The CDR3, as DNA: TGTGCCTGGAGTCTCGGTCGGACAGGGGGGACCGGGGAGCTGTTTTTT. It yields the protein CAWSLGRTGGTGELFF.